The 31 T cell receptor beta chains below come from one sample, sequenced in a study of T-cell reconstitution after alpha-beta-depleted transplantation in children. Whole-study results and caveats: Expanded clones from the graft, numbering several hundred, reportedly supplied alpha-beta T cells about two months after transplant.

The TCRbeta library incorporated unique molecular identifiers. TCRdb independently ran MiXCR on the PCR reads; one entry per CDR3 protein. Of fewer than 40,000 distinct CDR3 sequences listed, about 7% are singletons. Their antigens are not known. The specimen was peripheral blood, collected 60 days after TCRalphabeta/CD19-depleted stem cell transplant. The source of these receptors is a child less than two years old who had a stem cell transplant for acute myeloid leukemia, so the T cells may come from the graft donor.

This clonotype was picked up many times. The genes are TRBV5-1 and TRBJ2-7; possible D gene TRBD1, 7 bases. The V gene lost 2 bases and the J gene lost 1 base, with 10 bases spanning the gap. Per germline, CDR1 SGHRS and CDR2 YFSETQ. The CDR3 spans 14 residues. CDR3 region: CASSFQGGSYEQYF. The CDR3 DNA reads TGCGCCAGCAGCTTCCAGGGGGGATCCTACGAGCAGTACTTC.

Sample share makes this clonotype medium-sized (0.01 to 0.1%). The V call is TRBV7-2, the J call TRBJ2-4, with 14 bases that match TRBD2. Trimming at V came to 5 bases and at J to 8 bases, leaving 8 bases not matched to a gene. From germline, CDR1 is SGHTA and CDR2 FQGNSA. This CDR3 contains 16 residues. CDR3 DNA: TGTGCCAGCAGCCTAGGACTAGCGGGAGGACGGGACATTCAGTACTTC. This translates into CASSLGLAGGRDIQYF.

This chain links TRBV7-2 with TRBJ2-4; 12 bases are a match to TRBD2. CDR1 SGHTA and CDR2 FQGNSA come from the germline V gene. The CDR3 loop spans 17 amino acids. Trimming cost V 4 bases and J 1 base; bases outside gene matches: 5. The CDR3 spells CASSSSTSGRAKNIQYF. CDR3 coding DNA: TGTGCCAGCAGCTCCTCCACTAGCGGGAGGGCCAAAAACATTCAGTACTTC.

This clonotype has at least ten counts. The chain combines TRBV5-6 with TRBJ1-6; D is perhaps TRBD1 (6 bases). This CDR3 spans 15 amino acids. CDR1 is SGHDT, CDR2 YYEEEE, per germline. Trimming took 4 bases from V and 9 from J, leaving 17 bases between them. CDR3 amino acids: CASSAIRGGGSPLHF. DNA of the CDR3: TGTGCCAGCAGCGCCATCAGGGGAGGCGGTTCACCCCTCCACTTT.

This clonotype was seen at least ten times. The chain links TRBV18 to TRBJ1-4; TRBD1 aligns across 9 bases. CDR1 and CDR2 (germline): KGHSH, LQKENI. The V segment lost 5 bases and the J segment 7 bases; nucleotides outside the gene matches: 5. The CDR3 is made up of 14 amino acids. CDR3 coding DNA: TGTGCCAGCTCAGCGGGACAGGGTCGTGAAAAACTGTTTTTT. This encodes CASSAGQGREKLFF.

This clonotype was observed many times. The chain links TRBV27 to TRBJ1-3; weak D call: TRBD1 (6 bases). V lost 2 bases, J lost 2 bases, and 7 bases lay in between. Germline lookup yields CDR1 MNHEY and CDR2 SMNVEV (reference sequence). The CDR3 runs 14 residues. CDR3 coding DNA: TGTGCCAGCAGTTTAGGGGGCACTGGAAACACCATATATTTT. Residues: CASSLGGTGNTIYF.

This clonotype was seen at least ten times. The chain recombines TRBV24-1 with TRBJ1-2, with D possibly matching TRBD1 (6 bases). The CDR3 is made up of 14 amino acids. The germline V gene has CDR1 KGHDR and CDR2 SFDVKD. The ends were cut back, 4 bases at V and 8 bases at J, with 16 bases in the middle. The CDR3 is CATSDLQGHFGYTF. The DNA of the CDR3 is TGTGCCACCAGTGACTTACAGGGTCATTTCGGCTACACCTTC.

Ten or more counts support this clonotype. This chain connects TRBV11-2 to TRBJ2-1; possible D gene TRBD2, 7 bases. The germline CDR1 and CDR2 sequences are SGHAT and FQNNGV. The V gene lost 5 bases and the J gene lost 6 bases, with 14 bases spanning the gap. This CDR3 spans 14 amino acids. In nucleotides, the CDR3 is TGTGCCAGCAGCCGGGGGGCATGGGGCAATGAGCAGTTCTTC. It specifies CASSRGAWGNEQFF.

This clonotype has a count of ten or more. V and J are TRBV7-9 and TRBJ2-7; perhaps TRBD2 as D (6 bases). CDR1 and CDR2 (germline): SEHNR, FQNEAQ (reference sequence). V lost 2 bases and J 3 bases, leaving 11 bases between the germline ends. The length of the CDR3 is 14 residues. In DNA, the CDR3 is TGTGCCAGCAGCTTAAGGGACTCCTTCTACGAGCAGTACTTC. This sequence encodes CASSLRDSFYEQYF.

The gene calls are TRBV5-1 and TRBJ2-7, with D perhaps matching TRBD1 or TRBD2 (5 bases each). The CDR3 length is 15 residues. Germline CDR1 is SGHRS and CDR2 is YFSETQ. V lost 0 bases and J lost 2, with 12 bases in between. The chain's CDR3 is CASSLAGRFPYEQYF. The CDR3 bases are TGCGCCAGCAGCTTGGCGGGACGGTTCCCCTACGAGCAGTACTTC.

This clonotype came up many times. The CDR3 sequence: CASGQINGLAVGREQYF. In DNA, the CDR3 is TGTGCCAGCGGACAGATTAACGGACTAGCAGTCGGTCGCGAGCAGTACTTC. The chain joins TRBV7-2 to TRBJ2-7; 8 nucleotides match TRBD2. Per the germline V gene, CDR1 is SGHTA and CDR2 is FQGNSA. CDR3 size: 17 residues. The V segment lost 8 bases and the J segment 6 bases; nucleotides outside the gene matches: 21.

This chain connects TRBV29-1 to TRBJ1-1; D is ambiguous. From germline, CDR1 is SQVTM and CDR2 ANQGSEA. Trimming stripped 6 bases from V and 7 bases from J, with 3 bases between. The CDR3 loop spans 8 amino acids. CDR3 in amino acids: CSVDEAFF. DNA of the CDR3: TGCAGCGTGGATGAAGCTTTCTTT.

This clonotype has a count of ten or more. V is TRBV27 and J is TRBJ2-5; tentative D call: TRBD2 (6 bases). With 5 bases removed from V and 4 bases from J, the gap between germline ends came to 8 bases. Germline loops: CDR1 MNHEY, CDR2 SMNVEV (reference sequence). This CDR3 comprises 12 residues. In DNA form, the CDR3 reads TGTGCCAGCAGTGAGGGAGGAGAGACCCAGTACTTC. This gives the protein CASSEGGETQYF.

This clonotype has at least ten counts. CDR3 residues: CASSYPLAHEQYF. In DNA form, the CDR3 reads TGTGCCAGCAGTTACCCACTAGCGCACGAGCAGTACTTC. This chain connects TRBV6-5 to TRBJ2-7; 7 bases map to TRBD2. Losses at the gene ends were 2 bases for V and 5 bases for J; bases not matched to a gene: 3. The CDR3 loop spans 13 amino acids. Germline V gene data show CDR1 as MNHEY and CDR2 as SVGAGI.

This clonotype was picked up many times. The V call is TRBV4-3, the J call TRBJ2-6; 7 bases fit TRBD2. This CDR3 is built from 14 residues. Trimming removed 8 bases from V and 2 bases from J; junction bases left unmatched: 3. Looked up from germline, CDR1 is LGHNA and CDR2 is YSLEER. CDR3 region: CASGEGTGANVLTF. CDR3 nucleotides: TGCGCCAGCGGGGAGGGAACTGGGGCCAACGTCCTGACTTTC.

Many counts were recorded for this clonotype. The chain has TRBV28 and TRBJ2-7; maybe TRBD1 (7 bases). The CDR3 extends over 16 amino acids. V dropped 1 base and J dropped 0 bases, with 13 bases sitting between them. Germline lookup yields CDR1 MDHEN and CDR2 SYDVKM. CDR3 coding DNA: TGTGCCAGCAGTTTATTCGGGGGACAGAGCTCCTACGAGCAGTACTTC. As protein: CASSLFGGQSSYEQYF.

This clonotype has ten or more counts. The chain couples TRBV29-1 to TRBJ1-1; D unresolved. The germline gives CDR1 SQVTM, CDR2 ANQGSEA. The V gene lost 3 bases and the J gene lost 1 base, with 6 bases spanning the gap. This CDR3 spans 12 amino acids. This chain's CDR3 is CSVEAGNTEAFF. The CDR3 DNA reads as TGCAGCGTTGAGGCCGGGAACACTGAAGCTTTCTTT. Based on the CDR3 plus reference TRBV29-1 and TRBJ1-1, the full variable domain is SAVISQKPSRDICQRGTSLTIQCQVDSQVTMMFWYRQQPGQSLTLIATANQGSEATYESGFVIDKFPISRPNLTFSTLTVSNMSPEDSSIYLCSVEAGNTEAFFGQGTRLTVV.

At least ten counts were recorded for this clonotype. A junction end diverges from the germline sequence, so it may reflect a read error. The chain employs TRBV7-7 and TRBJ2-2; D might be TRBD2 (6 bases). The germline V gene has CDR1 SSHAT and CDR2 FNYEAQ (reference sequence). The CDR3 has 15 amino acids. CDR3 protein: CASSPRAGSTGELFF. For the CDR3, the DNA is TGTGCTAGCAGCCCCCGGGCCGGGAGCACCGGGGAGCTGTTTTTT.

This clonotype was picked up many times. The chain recombines TRBV4-3 with TRBJ2-1, with D possibly matching TRBD2 (6 bases). Germline V gene sequence: CDR1 LGHNA, CDR2 YSLEER. This CDR3 is 14 amino acids long. Trimming pared 1 base from V and 5 bases from J, leaving 9 bases between. CDR3 region: CASSQGEVNNEQFF. CDR3 DNA sequence: TGCGCCAGCAGCCAAGGGGAGGTCAACAATGAGCAGTTCTTC.

This clonotype was seen repeatedly, ten times or more. This chain uses TRBV9 with TRBJ2-3; D is uncertain. Germline V lookup: CDR1 SGDLS, CDR2 YYNGEE. V lost 4 bases, J lost 1 base, and 1 base lay in between. CDR3 length: 11 residues. In DNA form, the CDR3 reads TGTGCCAGCAGCCGCACAGATACGCAGTATTTT. This codes for CASSRTDTQYF. Full variable domain (outside the CDR3, taken from reference TRBV9 and TRBJ2-3): DSGVTQTPKHLITATGQRVTLRCSPRSGDLSVYWYQQSLDQGLQFLIQYYNGEERAKGNILERFSAQQFPDLHSELNLSSLELGDSALYFCASSRTDTQYFGPGTRLTVL.

The table lists this clonotype with many counts. The rearrangement links TRBV5-1 to TRBJ1-5; D ambiguous. This CDR3 has 13 residues. Deletions cut 0 bases from V and 9 bases from J, with 10 bases between. Germline lookup yields CDR1 SGHRS and CDR2 YFSETQ. The DNA for the CDR3 is TGCGCCAGCAGCTTGGCCTTGGCAGGGCCCCAGCATTTT. Protein product: CASSLALAGPQHF.

This clonotype was observed at least ten times. J is TRBJ2-7 and V is TRBV11-2; D gene uncertain. From germline, CDR1 is SGHAT and CDR2 FQNNGV. CDR3 length: 12 amino acids. Trimming removed 5 bases from V and 3 bases from J, with 8 bases in between. CDR3 sequence (DNA): TGTGCCAGCAGCGGGCAGCTCTACGAGCAGTACTTC. Residues: CASSGQLYEQYF.

This clonotype was seen ten or more times. This chain uses TRBV4-3 with TRBJ2-5, with D unclear. Germline V gene lookup returns CDR1 LGHNA and CDR2 YSLEER. The CDR3 totals 14 residues. Between the trimmed V and J ends, which lost 0 bases and 2 bases, there was a span of 7 bases. CDR3 in DNA: TGCGCCAGCAGCCAAGATAGCCTACAAGAGACCCAGTACTTC. Translating it yields CASSQDSLQETQYF.

Worth noting for this clonotype: This may be a read error: a much more frequent sequence differs by one nucleotide. The rearrangement joins TRBV3-1 to TRBJ2-5; 16 nucleotides align to TRBD2. This CDR3 is 17 amino acids long. The germline V gene has CDR1 LGHDT and CDR2 YNNKEL (reference sequence). The CDR3 spells CACSPGTSGGAWETQYF. Written as DNA, the CDR3 is TGTGCCTGCAGCCCTGGGACTAGCGGGGGGGCGTGGGAGACCCAGTACTTC.

This clonotype was observed many times. Here the CDR3 DNA reads TGTGCCAGCAGCTTAGCACGGGGACTCCAAGAGACCCAGTACTTC. Translation gives CASSLARGLQETQYF. The chain employs TRBV7-2 and TRBJ2-5, with D perhaps matching TRBD2 (6 bases). The CDR3 has 15 residues. Germline assignment: CDR1 SGHTA and CDR2 FQGNSA. The V end was cut by 0 bases, the J end by 1 base, with 9 bases between.

This clonotype was recorded many times. This chain connects TRBV2 to TRBJ2-1; TRBD2 matches at 11 bases. Germline CDR1 and CDR2: SNHLY and FYNNEI. J lost 3 bases, V lost 6 bases, and 10 bases had no gene match. The CDR3 runs 17 residues. The CDR3 nucleotides read TGTGCCAGCAGCCACACTAGCGGGAGATCAGGCTACAATGAGCAGTTCTTC. Protein: CASSHTSGRSGYNEQFF. The full variable domain, its missing parts supplied by reference TRBV2 and TRBJ2-1, is EPEVTQTPSHQVTQMGQEVILRCVPISNHLYFYWYRQILGQKVEFLVSFYNNEISEKSEIFDDQFSVERPDGSNFTLKIRSTKLEDSAMYFCASSHTSGRSGYNEQFFGPGTRLTVL.

This clonotype came up many times. The V call is TRBV11-2, the J call TRBJ1-6, with TRBD1 as a possible D gene (6 bases). The V end lost 4 bases, the J end lost 7 bases, and 14 bases lay between the germline ends. The CDR3 loop spans 15 amino acids. Germline V CDR1 and CDR2: SGHAT, FQNNGV. Here the CDR3 reads CASSYSGGANSPLHF. The CDR3, as DNA: TGTGCCAGCAGCTATAGCGGGGGGGCGAATTCACCCCTCCACTTT.

This clonotype was recorded at least ten times. The rearrangement links TRBV5-1 to TRBJ2-7, with 13 bases matching TRBD2. With 2 bases clipped from V and 3 bases from J, the junction kept 2 bases outside the gene matches. This CDR3 region has 15 residues. In germline, CDR1 is SGHRS, CDR2 YFSETQ. CDR3 amino acids: CASSFGTSGVYEQYF. CDR3 nucleotide sequence: TGCGCCAGCAGCTTCGGGACTAGCGGGGTCTACGAGCAGTACTTC.

The V and J genes are TRBV4-1 and TRBJ2-5; 12 bases align to TRBD2. Looked up from germline, CDR1 is MGHRA and CDR2 is YSYEKL. After removal of 3 bases from V and 4 bases from J, the junction contained 9 bases not matched to a gene. This CDR3 contains 17 residues. The chain's CDR3 is CASSHPTSGSGGETQYF. CDR3 in DNA: TGCGCCAGCAGCCACCCGACTAGCGGGAGTGGGGGAGAGACCCAGTACTTC.

This clonotype was detected ten times or more. The V gene is TRBV7-7, the J gene TRBJ2-5, with 7 nucleotides matching TRBD2. V lost 0 bases and J lost 4; bases outside the gene matches: 8. This CDR3 is built from 16 residues. Germline assignment: CDR1 SSHAT and CDR2 FNYEAQ (reference sequence). The CDR3 DNA reads TGTGCCAGCAGCTTAGCAGGAGCGGGGAGGAGAGAGACCCAGTACTTC. Its protein is CASSLAGAGRRETQYF.

This clonotype was counted ten times or more. The chain employs TRBV4-3 and TRBJ1-5, with D maybe TRBD1 (5 bases). This CDR3 has 14 residues. Trimming stripped 4 bases from V and 2 bases from J, with 9 bases between. CDR1 and CDR2 (germline): LGHNA, YSLEER. The CDR3 coding sequence is TGCGCCAGCAGCCCCGGGGGGGGCAATCAGCCCCAGCATTTT. Its protein is CASSPGGGNQPQHF.